A single sample is the source of the 10 T cell receptor beta chains below, sequenced in a study of Graves' ophthalmopathy and Graves' hyperthyroidism. Amplification targeted the TCR beta CDR3 regions, with RNA transcripts as the source material. The first round was an RT-PCR with HTBI primers, and the second round was a multiplex PCR. Using its own MiXCR run on the multiplex PCR reads, TCRdb lists one record per CDR3 protein. Among fewer than 250,000 distinct CDR3 sequences, 25% to 30% were seen once, and the ten largest hold around 9.8%. Sequenced: peripheral blood. The receptors were sampled from a man between 45 and 60 years old with Graves' ophthalmopathy.

V is TRBV6-1 and J is TRBJ1-1, with D perhaps matching TRBD1 (5 bases). CDR3 size: 13 residues. From germline, CDR1 is MNHNS and CDR2 SASEGT. V was cut by 6 bases and J by 5 bases, with 13 bases left in between. The CDR3 nucleotides read TGTGCCAGCAGGGACATTTTTGTGACTGAAGCTTTCTTT. Translation gives CASRDIFVTEAFF.

The rearrangement links TRBV7-2 to TRBJ2-5; maybe TRBD2 (5 bases). V was clipped by 5 bases and J by 4 bases, with 11 bases between them. The CDR3 is 13 amino acids. Germline CDR1 and CDR2: SGHTA and FQGNSA. The CDR3 region has the DNA TGTGCCAGCAGCATGGGAGATCCAGAGACCCAGTACTTC. Translation gives CASSMGDPETQYF.

The chain is built from TRBV6-5 and TRBJ1-1; D ambiguous. Between the trimmed V and J ends, which lost 3 bases and 4 bases, there was a span of 12 bases. CDR1 is MNHEY and CDR2 is SVGAGI in the germline V gene. CDR3 size: 14 residues. For the CDR3, the DNA is TGTGCCAGCAGTTATGGTGGTGGTACCACTGAAGCTTTCTTT. It is translated as CASSYGGGTTEAFF.

V gene TRBV30 combines with J gene TRBJ1-5; D is undetermined. The ends were cut back, 0 bases at V and 6 bases at J, with 6 bases in the middle. Germline assignment: CDR1 GTSNPN and CDR2 SVGIG (reference sequence). The CDR3 contains 12 residues. CDR3 sequence: CAWSVQLQPQHF. CDR3 sequence (DNA): TGTGCCTGGAGTGTACAGCTTCAGCCCCAGCATTTT.

This chain links TRBV6-1 with TRBJ1-1, with 8 bases aligning to TRBD1. Unmatched junction bases numbered 8, after V lost 5 bases and J lost 6 bases. The CDR3 loop spans 14 amino acids. Looked up from germline, CDR1 is MNHNS and CDR2 is SASEGT. As DNA, the CDR3 is TGTGCCAGCAGTACGCGGACAGGGACAGCTGAAGCTTTCTTT. Translating it yields CASSTRTGTAEAFF.

At least ten counts were recorded for this clonotype. The V gene is TRBV10-2, the J gene TRBJ2-7, with D possibly matching TRBD2 (6 bases). Trimming pared 4 bases from V and 0 bases from J, leaving 10 bases between. CDR1 WSHSY and CDR2 SAAADI come from the germline V gene. The CDR3 spans 14 residues. CDR3 DNA sequence: TGCGCCAGCAGTGGGGACTTTCGCTCCTACGAGCAGTACTTC. It codes for CASSGDFRSYEQYF.

This clonotype has at least ten counts. The genes are TRBV6-2 or TRBV6-3 and TRBJ2-5; TRBD1 agrees at 9 bases. The CDR3 spans 15 residues. The V gene end was trimmed by 8 bases and the J gene end by 1 base; junction bases not matched to a gene: 8. Germline V gene data show CDR1 as MNHEY and CDR2 as SVGEGT. The DNA for the CDR3 is TGTGCCAGCCTGGGACAGGGTCGTCCCCAAGAGACCCAGTACTTC. As protein: CASLGQGRPQETQYF.

This clonotype occurred many times. The J gene is TRBJ1-5, the V gene TRBV27, with a tentative D call TRBD1 (6 bases). The CDR3 totals 14 residues. The germline V gene encodes CDR1 MNHEY and CDR2 SMNVEV (reference sequence). Trimming cost V 2 bases and J 7 bases, with 12 bases left between them. The DNA for the CDR3 is TGTGCCAGCAGTTTACGGGGGGCCGTCCAGCCCCAGCATTTT. Its protein is CASSLRGAVQPQHF.

In its sample, this clonotype was seen many times. The chain uses TRBV28 and TRBJ1-5, with 7 nucleotides matching TRBD1. J was trimmed by 3 bases and V by 1 base; bases with no gene match: 6. Germline V gene lookup returns CDR1 MDHEN and CDR2 SYDVKM. This CDR3 region has 16 residues. The CDR3 DNA is TGTGCCAGCAGTTTATTCGGCCAGGGGGACAATCAGCCCCAGCATTTT. Translated: CASSLFGQGDNQPQHF. Full variable domain (remainder filled in from reference TRBV28 and TRBJ1-5): DVKVTQSSRYLVKRTGEKVFLECVQDMDHENMFWYRQDPGLGLRLIYFSYDVKMKEKGDIPEGYSVSREKKERFSLILESASTNQTSMYLCASSLFGQGDNQPQHFGDGTRLSIL.

This clonotype has a count of ten or more. The rearrangement links TRBV28 to TRBJ2-7; D gene ambiguous. The CDR3 consists of 12 residues. V was trimmed by 6 bases and J by 9 bases, leaving 15 bases between them. Germline-derived CDR1 and CDR2 are MDHEN and SYDVKM. This CDR3 is CASSPPGGGQYF. The CDR3 DNA reads as TGTGCCAGCAGCCCCCCAGGTGGCGGGCAGTACTTC.